This T cell receptor (beta chain) was found in a study of response to subunit inactivated influenza vaccine. Study findings and constraints: Authors suggested each seasonal influenza vaccination recruits few new T cells.

TCRdb ran MiXCR on the RT-PCR reads and lists one entry per CDR3 protein. In the table there are about 160,000 distinct CDR3 sequences, roughly a tenth of which are singletons. V shed 5 bases and J shed 0 bases, with 8 bases lying between them. The CDR3 covers 15 residues. Germline V CDR1 and CDR2: MDHEN, SYDVKM. This clonotype was picked up a small number of times. Its cognate antigen is unknown. This receptor was obtained from a man over 45 who received an inactivated influenza vaccine. The chain recombines TRBV28 with TRBJ2-6, with TRBD1 as a possible D gene (5 bases). This material consisted of non-naive T cells sorted from PBMCs, taken around seven weeks after vaccination. The CDR3 bases are TGTGCCAGCAGTCCTACAGGCTCTGGGGCCAACGTCCTGACTTTC. Protein: CASSPTGSGANVLTF. Full variable domain (remainder filled in from reference TRBV28 and TRBJ2-6): DVKVTQSSRYLVKRTGEKVFLECVQDMDHENMFWYRQDPGLGLRLIYFSYDVKMKEKGDIPEGYSVSREKKERFSLILESASTNQTSMYLCASSPTGSGANVLTFGAGSRLTVL.